The 20 T cell receptor beta chains below were found in one sample sequenced in a study of naive and memory T cell subsets. Two oligonucleotides, mixed equimolar, formed the beta constant-region primer covering TRBC1 and TRBC2. Ligated cDNA was amplified by four rounds of PCR with nested alpha and beta constant-region primers and SP2. TCRdb used MiXCR to reprocess the UMI-ligation and nested PCR reads, holding one entry per CDR3 protein. The sample contains 100,000 to 150,000 distinct CDR3 sequences, 36% of which appear only once. The sequencing sample was made of central memory CD4+ T cells from blood. All receptors come from a human donor in good health.

The gene calls are TRBV29-1 and TRBJ2-7, with a tentative D call TRBD1 (6 bases). There are 12 residues in the CDR3. Between the trimmed V and J ends, which lost 6 bases and 2 bases, there was a span of 11 bases. CDR1 SQVTM and CDR2 ANQGSEA come from the germline V gene. CDR3 nucleotides: TGCAGCGTAATACAGGGAGCCTACGAGCAGTACTTC. Translation: CSVIQGAYEQYF.

V is TRBV4-3 and J is TRBJ2-3; weak D call: TRBD2 (5 bases). Germline V gene data show CDR1 as LGHNA and CDR2 as YSLEER. Trimming removed 0 bases at V and 4 bases at J, with 11 bases between. The length of the CDR3 is 15 residues. The CDR3 spells CASSQDGSGSDTQYF. The DNA for the CDR3 is TGCGCCAGCAGCCAAGATGGGAGCGGCTCAGATACGCAGTATTTT.

With regard to this clonotype: Relative to the germline gene, one junction end is altered; a read error may explain this. The V gene is TRBV6-2 or TRBV6-3, the J gene TRBJ2-1; 11 nucleotides line up with TRBD2. The CDR3 has 15 amino acids. The germline V gene has CDR1 MNHEY and CDR2 SVGEGT. The CDR3: CASVLAGGRRNEQFF. CDR3 in DNA: TGTGCCAGCGTCCTAGCGGGAGGACGGCGCAATGAGCAGTTTTTC.

V gene TRBV7-2 combines with J gene TRBJ2-1, with 7 nucleotides matching TRBD1. In germline, CDR1 is SGHTA, CDR2 FQGNSA. Germline trimming cut 4 bases from V and 2 bases from J; bases unmatched to any gene: 5. The CDR3 covers 15 residues. The CDR3 coding sequence is TGTGCCAGCAGCTCCTCAGGGACAGCCTACAATGAGCAGTTCTTC. Translated: CASSSSGTAYNEQFF.

This chain connects TRBV5-5 to TRBJ1-1, with D possibly TRBD1 on 5 matching bases. The germline gives CDR1 SGHKS, CDR2 YYEKEE (reference sequence). The ends were cut back, 0 bases at V and 9 bases at J, with 12 bases in the middle. CDR3 size: 13 residues. The CDR3 DNA is TGTGCCAGCAGCTTGGAGGGACCTCAGAAAGCTTTCTTT. Translated: CASSLEGPQKAFF. The full variable domain, completed using reference TRBV5-5 and TRBJ1-1, is DAGVTQSPTHLIKTRGQQVTLRCSPISGHKSVSWYQQVLGQGPQFIFQYYEKEERGRGNFPDRFSARQFPNYSSELNVNALLLGDSALYLCASSLEGPQKAFFGQGTRLTVV.

CDR3: CASSQFGGKGTEAFF. As DNA, the CDR3 is TGTGCCAGCAGCCAATTTGGAGGGAAGGGCACTGAAGCTTTCTTT. This rearrangement joins TRBV14 to TRBJ1-1; no definite D call. Between the trimmed V and J ends, which lost 2 bases and 4 bases, there was a span of 14 bases. The CDR3 consists of 15 residues. Per the germline V gene, CDR1 is SGHDN and CDR2 is FVKESK.

This clonotype appeared a single time. The J gene is TRBJ2-7, the V gene TRBV3-1; 10 bases are shared with TRBD2. From germline, CDR1 is LGHDT and CDR2 YNNKEL (reference sequence). CDR3 length equals 15 residues. Unmatched junction bases numbered 3, after V lost 2 bases and J lost 2 bases. This CDR3 reads CASSQIAGGPYEQYF. The CDR3, as DNA: TGTGCCAGCAGCCAAATAGCGGGAGGACCCTACGAGCAGTACTTC.

The chain joins TRBV20-1 to TRBJ1-6; tentative D call: TRBD1 (6 bases). V gave up 6 bases and J gave up 3 bases, with 18 bases separating them. Germline CDR1 DFQATT, CDR2 SNEGSKA (reference sequence). This CDR3 is 16 amino acids long. CDR3 amino acids: CSASAGGANYNSPLHF. The CDR3 DNA reads TGCAGTGCGTCCGCCGGGGGGGCCAACTATAATTCACCCCTCCACTTT.

The J gene is TRBJ1-4, the V gene TRBV11-2, with D possibly TRBD1 on 5 matching bases. Germline CDR1 SGHAT, CDR2 FQNNGV. The CDR3 is made up of 15 amino acids. V dropped 2 bases and J dropped 8 bases, with 15 bases sitting between them. The CDR3 nucleotides read TGTGCCAGCAGCTTAACGGGGGGAGTTGAAGAAAAACTGTTTTTT. This sequence encodes CASSLTGGVEEKLFF.

This clonotype occurred a few times. This chain connects TRBV7-6 to TRBJ2-5, with 9 bases fitting TRBD1. Unmatched junction bases numbered 9, after V lost 8 bases and J lost 5 bases. The CDR3 loop spans 14 amino acids. Germline V lookup: CDR1 SGHVS, CDR2 FNYEAQ. CDR3 region: CASLRDRVGETQYF. The CDR3 coding sequence is TGTGCCAGCCTCCGGGACAGGGTTGGTGAGACCCAGTACTTC.

The chain couples TRBV5-1 to TRBJ2-1; TRBD2 aligns across 14 bases. After removal of 5 bases from V and 6 bases from J, the junction contained 7 bases not matched to a gene. Germline V gene data show CDR1 as SGHRS and CDR2 as YFSETQ. The CDR3 runs 16 residues. CDR3 bases: TGCGCCAGCAGACCTAGACTAGCGGGAGGGGGCAATGAGCAGTTCTTC. This codes for CASRPRLAGGGNEQFF.

V is TRBV5-5 and J is TRBJ2-1; 7 bases map to TRBD2. The CDR3 covers 15 residues. Germline loops: CDR1 SGHKS, CDR2 YYEKEE (reference sequence). V lost 0 bases, J lost 5 bases, and 5 bases stayed unmatched. CDR3 coding DNA: TGTGCCAGCAGCTTGGGGGGAGGGGACCACAATGAGCAGTTCTTC. It translates to CASSLGGGDHNEQFF.

The genes are TRBV29-1 and TRBJ1-2; no reliable D call. Germline values: CDR1 SQVTM, CDR2 ANQGSEA. With 2 bases removed from V and 4 bases from J, the gap between germline ends came to 8 bases. CDR3 length: 12 residues. The CDR3 sequence is CSVERGSYGYTF. DNA for the CDR3: TGCAGCGTTGAAAGAGGGTCCTATGGCTACACCTTC.

The chain joins TRBV28 to TRBJ1-5; maybe TRBD1 (6 bases). The CDR3 spans 14 residues. Germline V lookup: CDR1 MDHEN, CDR2 SYDVKM. V lost 5 bases and J 6 bases, leaving 14 bases between the germline ends. This CDR3 is CASSLRGGIQPQHF. The DNA of the CDR3 is TGTGCCAGCAGTCTCCGAGGGGGGATTCAGCCCCAGCATTTT. Variable domain in full (rest from reference TRBV28 and TRBJ1-5): DVKVTQSSRYLVKRTGEKVFLECVQDMDHENMFWYRQDPGLGLRLIYFSYDVKMKEKGDIPEGYSVSREKKERFSLILESASTNQTSMYLCASSLRGGIQPQHFGDGTRLSIL.

This clonotype has only a few counts. The CDR3 sequence is CASTPLAGVINEQYF. The CDR3, as DNA: TGTGCCAGCACCCCACTAGCGGGAGTAATCAACGAGCAGTACTTC. V gene TRBV28 combines with J gene TRBJ2-7; 11 bases are a match to TRBD2. From germline, CDR1 is MDHEN and CDR2 SYDVKM. The CDR3 has 15 residues. With 7 bases clipped from V and 5 bases from J, the junction kept 10 bases outside the gene matches.

V and J are TRBV6-1 and TRBJ2-6; D may match TRBD1 or TRBD2 (5 bases each). There are 19 residues in the CDR3. V lost 4 bases, J lost 0 bases, and 19 bases lay in between. Germline-derived CDR1 and CDR2 are MNHNS and SASEGT. The CDR3 nucleotides are TGTGCCAGCAGTGCTATCTTTCTCGGGGCCAACTCTGGGGCCAACGTCCTGACTTTC. This translates into CASSAIFLGANSGANVLTF.

This clonotype has only a few counts. The J gene is TRBJ2-3, the V gene TRBV5-1; D is unresolved. Germline-derived CDR1 and CDR2 are SGHRS and YFSETQ. V shed 0 bases and J shed 3 bases, with 8 bases lying between them. CDR3 length: 14 amino acids. The CDR3 reads CASSLALATDTQYF. CDR3 DNA: TGCGCCAGCAGCTTGGCTTTAGCTACAGATACGCAGTATTTT.

The chain recombines TRBV6-1 with TRBJ2-1; TRBD2 might be the D (6 bases). Germline lookup yields CDR1 MNHNS and CDR2 SASEGT. The CDR3 consists of 14 residues. Trimming took off 5 bases at V and 5 bases at J, with 13 bases between the two ends. The CDR3 here is CASSLSGKDNEQFF. CDR3 sequence (DNA): TGTGCCAGCAGTCTTAGCGGCAAGGACAATGAGCAGTTCTTC.

This clonotype was seen a handful of times. This sequence joins TRBV30 and TRBJ2-3; D unresolved. The length of the CDR3 is 15 residues. CDR1 and CDR2 from the germline V gene are GTSNPN and SVGIG (reference sequence). Trimming removed 0 bases from V and 0 bases from J, with 10 bases in between. In DNA, the CDR3 is TGTGCCTGGAGTGTAGCGAGCCCTAGCACAGATACGCAGTATTTT. Protein: CAWSVASPSTDTQYF.

This clonotype was seen repeatedly, ten times or more. V is TRBV29-1 and J is TRBJ1-2; D unresolved. V lost 3 bases and J lost 3, with 8 bases in between. Germline V gene data show CDR1 as SQVTM and CDR2 as ANQGSEA. The CDR3 sequence is 12 residues long. CDR3 nucleotides: TGCAGCGTTGATCGGGTCGACTATGGCTACACCTTC. Amino acids: CSVDRVDYGYTF.